The rows below give T cell receptor beta chains drawn from one sample of a study of cytomegalovirus exposure and HLA in healthy donors. Using immunoSEQ multiplex PCR, the repertoire was profiled, and TCRdb retains in-frame clones only, with some absent. The sample shows about 110,000 clones, under 80% of them seen only once. The specimen sequenced was PBMCs. The receptor set was obtained from a woman aged 50 to 65 in good health and CMV-seropositive. The CDR3 runs from the conserved cysteine through the conserved F or W. D genes are given only for firm matches. Rows may omit the clone size; those that give it use once, few, many or a size class.

j_gene,abundance,d_gene,v_gene,CDR3aa
TRBJ2-1,few,TRBD2,TRBV2,CASSGGGYNEQFF
TRBJ2-2,once,TRBD1,TRBV18,CASSPGTGGDGELFF
TRBJ2-2,once,TRBD2,TRBV5-1,CASSLVALAGRIGELFF
TRBJ2-7,-,-,TRBV9,CASSVKLIYYEQYF
TRBJ2-1,-,TRBD2,TRBV19,CASSIIGTSDLGQFF
TRBJ1-2,-,-,TRBV7-9,CSSSPQTGFNYGYTF
TRBJ1-5,few,TRBD1,TRBV5-4,CASSPDRGQPQHF
TRBJ2-7,-,TRBD1,TRBV5-4,CASSLQGEDEQYF
TRBJ1-5,once,-,TRBV19,CASRGPGPRVHQPQHF
TRBJ1-4,-,-,TRBV5-4,CASSHGGARVNEKLFF
TRBJ1-1,-,TRBD1,TRBV7-7,CASSLDLDRGPGDTEAFF
TRBJ2-7,once,TRBD2,TRBV5-1,CASAIAGGPYEQYF
TRBJ2-6,-,TRBD2,TRBV25-1,CASSTSGRARTGANVLTF
TRBJ1-1,-,TRBD1,TRBV19,CASRPTGGSTEAFF
TRBJ2-1,-,-,TRBV11-2,CASSRSSYNEQFF
TRBJ2-1,-,-,TRBV10-3,CAISELWTTYNEQFF
TRBJ2-1,once,TRBD2,TRBV29-1,CSVRASGRNEQFF
TRBJ2-5,-,-,TRBV5-6,CASSLGGLQETQYF
TRBJ2-7,few,TRBD2,TRBV5-1,CASSLSYSGGAHEQYF
TRBJ2-3,-,TRBD1,TRBV9,CASSVWTGNTDTQYF
TRBJ2-5,-,TRBD1,TRBV7-2,CASRRGGLEETQYF
TRBJ1-6,-,TRBD1,TRBV6-1,CASSPGTGYSPLHF
TRBJ1-5,-,TRBD1,TRBV7-2,CASSPDRGPNQPQHF
TRBJ1-1,-,TRBD1,TRBV5-1,CASSLGTGPGTEAFF